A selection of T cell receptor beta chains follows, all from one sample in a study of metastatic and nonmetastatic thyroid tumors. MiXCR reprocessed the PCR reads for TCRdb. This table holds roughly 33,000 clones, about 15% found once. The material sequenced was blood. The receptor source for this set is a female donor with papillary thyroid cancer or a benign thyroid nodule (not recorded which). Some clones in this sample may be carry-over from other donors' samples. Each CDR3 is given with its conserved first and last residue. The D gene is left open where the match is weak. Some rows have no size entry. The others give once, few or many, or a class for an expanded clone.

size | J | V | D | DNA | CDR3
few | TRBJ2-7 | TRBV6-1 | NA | TGTGCCAGCGGGCGCGGACAGCGCTACGAGCAGTACTTC | CASGRGQRYEQYF
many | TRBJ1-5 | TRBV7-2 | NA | TGTGCCAGCAGCTTATCGGGGGCACCCAATCAGCCCCAGCATTTT | CASSLSGAPNQPQHF
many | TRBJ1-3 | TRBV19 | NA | TGTGCCAGCAATTCTGGAAACACCATATATTTT | CASNSGNTIYF
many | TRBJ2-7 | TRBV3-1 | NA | TGTGCCAGCAGCCCCTCCGCTTACGAGCAGTACTTC | CASSPSAYEQYF
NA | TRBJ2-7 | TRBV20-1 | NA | TGCAGTGCCACCCGGCCCGGACGTCATAGCGACGAGCAGTACTTC | CSATRPGRHSDEQYF
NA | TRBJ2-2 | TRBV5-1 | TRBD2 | TGCGCCAGCAGCGCCGATGGGCTAGCGGGCACCGGGGAGCTGTTTTTT | CASSADGLAGTGELFF
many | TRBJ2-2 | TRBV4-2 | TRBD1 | TGTGCCAGCAGTCCAAACCCGGGACAGGGGGCTGCGGGGGAGCTGTTTTTT | CASSPNPGQGAAGELFF
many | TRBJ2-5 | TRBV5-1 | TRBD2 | TGCGCCAGCAGCCTGACTAGCGTGATCGAGACCCAGTACTTC | CASSLTSVIETQYF
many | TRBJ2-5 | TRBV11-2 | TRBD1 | TGTGCCAGCAGCTTAGGGACAGGGGCAGAGACCCAGTACTTC | CASSLGTGAETQYF
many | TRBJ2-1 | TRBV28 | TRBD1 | TGTGCCAGCAGCTCGGGTAGGACAGGGGGTTACTACAATGAGCAGTTCTTC | CASSSGRTGGYYNEQFF
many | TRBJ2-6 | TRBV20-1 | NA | TGCAGTGCTAGAAATTCGGGGTACTCTGGGGCCAACGTCCTGACTTTC | CSARNSGYSGANVLTF
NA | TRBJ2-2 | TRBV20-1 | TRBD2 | TGCAGTGCTAGAGACCTAGCGGGGGACAACACCGGGGAGCTGTTTTTT | CSARDLAGDNTGELFF
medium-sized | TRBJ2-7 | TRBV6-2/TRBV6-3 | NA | TGTGCCAGCAATCAGGACGAGTCCTCCTACGAGCAGTACTTC | CASNQDESSYEQYF
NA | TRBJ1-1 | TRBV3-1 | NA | TGTGCCGGCAGCCAAAGGCCAGGCCCCAACACTGAAGCTTTCTTT | CAGSQRPGPNTEAFF
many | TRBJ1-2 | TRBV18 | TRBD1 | TGTGCCAGCTCGCCGGGACAGGGAGGTGGCTACACCTTC | CASSPGQGGGYTF
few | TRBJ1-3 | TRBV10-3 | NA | TGTGCCATCAGTCCTCAGGGACCGAGCTCTGGAAACACCATATATTTT | CAISPQGPSSGNTIYF
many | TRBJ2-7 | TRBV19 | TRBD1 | TGTGCCAGTAAGGGAAAGGGACAGGCCTCCTACGAGCAGTACTTC | CASKGKGQASYEQYF
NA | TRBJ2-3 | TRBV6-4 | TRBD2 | TGTGCCAGCAGTGACCGAGCGGGAGGGAACACAGATACGCAGTATTTT | CASSDRAGGNTDTQYF
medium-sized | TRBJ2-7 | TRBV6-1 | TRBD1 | TGTGCCAGCAGACCTATAGACAGGGGAATTGACGAGCAGTACTTC | CASRPIDRGIDEQYF
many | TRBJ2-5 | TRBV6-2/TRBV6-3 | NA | TGTGCCAGCACCCAATCTCAAGAGACCCAGTACTTC | CASTQSQETQYF
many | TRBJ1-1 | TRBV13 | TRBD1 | TGTGCCAGCAGCATCTTCGGACAGGCGGATTTGAACACTGAAGCTTTCTTT | CASSIFGQADLNTEAFF
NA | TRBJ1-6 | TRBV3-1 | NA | TGTGCCCCTACATATAATTCACCCCTCCACTTT | CAPTYNSPLHF
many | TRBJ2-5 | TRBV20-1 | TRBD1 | TGCAGTGCTAGAGATCCCGACCGGACAGGTCGAGAGACCCAGTACTTC | CSARDPDRTGRETQYF
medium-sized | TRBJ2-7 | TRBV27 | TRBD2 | TGTGCCAGCAGTTTGGAAAGCGGGAGGTACGAGCAGTACTTC | CASSLESGRYEQYF
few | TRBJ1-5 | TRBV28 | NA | TGTGCCAGCAGCCCACAAGCTCAGATTACCCATCAGCCCCAGCATTTT | CASSPQAQITHQPQHF
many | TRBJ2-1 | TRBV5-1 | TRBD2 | TGCGCCAGCAGCCCGGTAGCGGGAGGGAACAATGAGCAGTTCTTC | CASSPVAGGNNEQFF
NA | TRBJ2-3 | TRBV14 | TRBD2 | TGTTCCAGTAGCCAGGCTAGCGGGAGATGGGCAGATACGCAGTATTTT | CSSSQASGRWADTQYF
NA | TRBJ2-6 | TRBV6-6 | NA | TGTGCCAGCAGTTACTCCATCCATCCCTCTGGGGCCAACGTCCTGACTTTC | CASSYSIHPSGANVLTF
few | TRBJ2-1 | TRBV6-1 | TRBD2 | TGTGCCAGCAGCCCGCTAGCGGGGGACTACAATGAGCAGTTCTTC | CASSPLAGDYNEQFF
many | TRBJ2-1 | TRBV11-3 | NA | TGTGCCAGCAGAGGAAGGGCGGAGCAGTTCTTC | CASRGRAEQFF
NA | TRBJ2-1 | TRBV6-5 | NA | TGTGCCAGCAGTTACACTGGTAGGATTGCAGTGGATGAGCAGTTCTTC | CASSYTGRIAVDEQFF
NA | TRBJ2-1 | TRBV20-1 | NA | TGCAGTGCTTTAAAGTCCGGGAATGAGCAGTTCTTC | CSALKSGNEQFF
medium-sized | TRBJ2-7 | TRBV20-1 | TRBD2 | TGCAGTGCCCCTACGACTAGCGGCTTCAACGAGCAGTACTTC | CSAPTTSGFNEQYF
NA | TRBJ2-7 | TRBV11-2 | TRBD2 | TGTGCCAGCAGCTCTATGCTAGCGGTAGAGCTTTCCTACGAGCAGTACTTC | CASSSMLAVELSYEQYF
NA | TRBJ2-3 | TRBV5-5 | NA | TGTGCCAGCAGTCCGACAGGTGGGGCAGATACGCAGTATTTT | CASSPTGGADTQYF
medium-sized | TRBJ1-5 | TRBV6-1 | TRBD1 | TGTGCCAGCAGTGTCACAGGGGCGTATCAGCCCCAGCATTTT | CASSVTGAYQPQHF
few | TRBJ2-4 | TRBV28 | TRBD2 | TGTGCCAGCACCTCCTCTAGCGGGAGTACCGTAATTCAGTACTTC | CASTSSSGSTVIQYF
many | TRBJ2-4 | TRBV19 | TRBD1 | TGTGCCAGTAGTATTTGGGACAGGGGGAAAAACATTCAGTACTTC | CASSIWDRGKNIQYF
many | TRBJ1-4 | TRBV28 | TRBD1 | TGTGCCAGCAGTTTGCCGGGACAGCAGAATGAAAAACTGTTTTTT | CASSLPGQQNEKLFF
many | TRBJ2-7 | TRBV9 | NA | TGTGCCAGCAGAGCCCCCGGACATCGTAAATACGAGCAGTACTTC | CASRAPGHRKYEQYF
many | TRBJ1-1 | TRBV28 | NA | TGTGCCAGCAGTTTAGGGACGAACACTGAAGCTTTCTTT | CASSLGTNTEAFF
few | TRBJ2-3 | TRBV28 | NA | TGTGCCAGCAAGAGGCGGCCGGGAAGACGCGCGGTCATAGATACGCAGTATTTT | CASKRRPGRRAVIDTQYF
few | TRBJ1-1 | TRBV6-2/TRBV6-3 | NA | TGTGCCAGCAGCCCCGGCGTCAGCCCGAGGAACACTGAAGCCTTCTTT | CASSPGVSPRNTEAFF